Sequencing of this T cell receptor (beta chain) was carried out in a study of cytomegalovirus exposure and HLA in healthy donors. The PCR was carried out with 60 Vbeta primers and 13 Jbeta primers. Clones were read by immunoSEQ multiplex PCR, and TCRdb kept only the in-frame ones, dropping some. Of more than 90,000 clones listed, about 76% are singletons. The receptor comes from a human donor in good health. Sequencing used PBMCs.

The CDR3 nucleotides read TGTGCCAGCAGCTCGAACAGGGGTTACCCTGAAGCTTTCTTT. Translation: CASSSNRGYPEAFF. This rearrangement joins TRBV7-9 to TRBJ1-1, with 7 bases matching TRBD1. The CDR3 covers 14 residues. Germline V gene data show CDR1 as SEHNR and CDR2 as FQNEAQ (reference sequence). The V gene end was trimmed by 4 bases and the J gene end by 6 bases; junction bases not matched to a gene: 8.